The 21 T cell receptor beta chains in this list originate from one sample, sequenced in a study of T-cell memory formation after mild COVID-19. Each CDR3 protein gets one entry after TCRdb re-called the 5' RACE reads with MiXCR. Of around 300,000 distinct CDR3 sequences listed, roughly an eighth were seen once; the top ten hold approximately 22%. The specimen sequenced was PBMCs or a T cell subset sorted from them (not recorded which). The receptors derive from a man aged 18-30 years who had mild COVID-19 (a few samples of this study predate the infection). Cell type and time point are not known.

J is TRBJ2-1 and V is TRBV11-3; possible D gene TRBD1, 7 bases. Germline loops: CDR1 SGHNT, CDR2 YENEEA. The CDR3 spans 14 residues. Trimming left V 4 bases short and J 8 bases short, with 15 bases between. The CDR3 sequence is CASSSRGVRDEQFF. As DNA, the CDR3 is TGTGCCAGCAGCTCCAGGGGGGTGAGGGATGAGCAGTTCTTC.

This clonotype was counted only a few times. The chain has TRBV29-1 and TRBJ1-2; D not resolved. The V gene lost 4 bases and the J gene lost 5 bases, with 11 bases spanning the gap. There are 12 residues in the CDR3. In germline, CDR1 is SQVTM, CDR2 ANQGSEA. This chain's CDR3 is CSVGDGTYGYTF. The CDR3 DNA sequence: TGCAGCGTTGGCGACGGAACTTATGGCTACACCTTC.

The rearrangement uses TRBV6-5 and TRBJ2-7, with 10 bases identical to TRBD1. V lost 5 bases and J lost 2; bases outside the gene matches: 6. The CDR3 totals 15 residues. CDR1 MNHEY and CDR2 SVGAGI come from the germline V gene. The CDR3 loop reads CASSVSGTGAYEQYF. The CDR3 DNA follows: TGTGCCAGCAGTGTTTCCGGGACAGGGGCCTACGAGCAGTACTTC.

Only a few counts were recorded for this clonotype. The chain is built from TRBV20-1 and TRBJ1-2; 7 bases line up with TRBD1. The germline V gene has CDR1 DFQATT and CDR2 SNEGSKA (reference sequence). After removal of 6 bases from V and 5 bases from J, the junction contained 6 bases not matched to a gene. The CDR3 sequence is 12 residues long. The CDR3 reads CSARTGGYGYTF. The CDR3, as DNA: TGCAGTGCCAGGACAGGAGGTTATGGCTACACCTTC.

This chain links TRBV7-2 with TRBJ2-7, with D maybe TRBD1 (6 bases). Trimming removed 0 bases at V and 3 bases at J, with 9 bases between. This CDR3 is 14 amino acids long. The V gene's germline CDR1 is SGHTA and CDR2 FQGNSA. CDR3 coding DNA: TGTGCCAGCAGCTTAGCGGACAGCAACTACGAGCAGTACTTC. Its protein product is CASSLADSNYEQYF.

The chain couples TRBV7-2 to TRBJ2-2; D remains ambiguous. Germline lookup yields CDR1 SGHTA and CDR2 FQGNSA. The V end lost 1 base, the J end lost 6 bases, and 6 bases lay between the germline ends. The CDR3 consists of 13 residues. Here the CDR3 reads CASSLVAAGELFF. The CDR3 bases are TGTGCCAGCAGCTTAGTCGCAGCCGGGGAGCTGTTTTTT.

This clonotype was seen only a few times. This chain links TRBV4-2 with TRBJ2-2; 12 bases align to TRBD2. CDR3 length: 18 amino acids. The junction had 5 bases not matched to a gene; V was cut back by 0 bases and J by 3 bases. Germline CDR1 and CDR2: LGHNA and YNFKEQ. The CDR3 DNA reads as TGTGCCAGCAGCCAAGAGCTAGCGGGGGGGCTTGACACCGGGGAGCTGTTTTTT. Translating it yields CASSQELAGGLDTGELFF.

There are a few counts of this clonotype. The rearrangement joins TRBV3-1 to TRBJ2-5; D uncertain. V shed 0 bases and J shed 1 base, with 9 bases lying between them. CDR1 is LGHDT, CDR2 YNNKEL, per germline (reference sequence). There are 15 residues in the CDR3. CDR3 residues: CASSQEGYSQETQYF. The CDR3 DNA reads as TGTGCCAGCAGCCAAGAGGGTTATAGCCAAGAGACCCAGTACTTC.

A few counts support this clonotype. The rearrangement links TRBV30 to TRBJ2-1, with a tentative D call TRBD2 (6 bases). V was pared by 2 bases and J by 4 bases, with 15 bases between. This CDR3 spans 15 amino acids. CDR1 is GTSNPN, CDR2 SVGIG, per germline (reference sequence). CDR3 bases: TGTGCCTGGAGTTTCTGGGGAGGAAGGTACAATGAGCAGTTCTTC. It codes for CAWSFWGGRYNEQFF.

This rearrangement joins TRBV6-1 to TRBJ2-3; tentatively, D is TRBD1 (6 bases). The CDR3 consists of 14 residues. The V end lost 3 bases, the J end lost 6 bases, and 13 bases lay between the germline ends. Germline V gene data show CDR1 as MNHNS and CDR2 as SASEGT. CDR3 in DNA: TGTGCCAGCAGTGAGGTTGGAACAGGGGATACGCAGTATTTT. It codes for CASSEVGTGDTQYF.

V gene TRBV20-1 combines with J gene TRBJ1-5; 10 bases are shared with TRBD1. The ends lost 6 bases at V and 4 bases at J; junction bases unmatched: 12. The length of the CDR3 is 16 residues. In germline, CDR1 is DFQATT, CDR2 SNEGSKA (reference sequence). Written as DNA, the CDR3 is TGCAGTGCCAGACGCAATCCGGGACAGGGGAATCAGCCCCAGCATTTT. Its protein is CSARRNPGQGNQPQHF.

This clonotype turned up a few times. The chain joins TRBV28 to TRBJ2-5; TRBD2 agrees at 7 bases. The CDR3 sequence is 15 residues long. The ends lost 2 bases at V and 3 bases at J; junction bases unmatched: 6. The V gene's germline CDR1 is MDHEN and CDR2 SYDVKM. Here the CDR3 DNA reads TGTGCCAGCAGTTTAGGATACGCGGGGGAAGAGACCCAGTACTTC. Its translation: CASSLGYAGEETQYF.

This clonotype was picked up a small number of times. The CDR3 region is CASSQDWADSPLHF. The CDR3 DNA reads as TGCGCCAGCAGCCAAGACTGGGCGGATTCACCCCTCCACTTT. The V call is TRBV4-3, the J call TRBJ1-6; D not certain. This CDR3 has 14 residues. Trimming removed 0 bases from V and 8 bases from J, with 8 bases in between. Germline CDR1 LGHNA, CDR2 YSLEER.

Many counts were recorded for this clonotype. The V gene is TRBV12-3 or TRBV12-4, the J gene TRBJ1-6; D gene uncertain. The CDR3 contains 17 residues. Between the trimmed V and J ends, which lost 11 bases and 0 bases, there was a span of 20 bases. CDR3 coding DNA: TGTGCCTCTAGACACCAAATACAACCCTCCTATAATTCACCCCTCCACTTT. It translates to CASRHQIQPSYNSPLHF.

This clonotype was seen many times. The chain uses TRBV7-3 and TRBJ2-7, with TRBD2 as a possible D gene (7 bases). This CDR3 has 15 amino acids. Trimming removed 1 base at V and 1 base at J, with 11 bases between. Germline assignment: CDR1 SGHTA and CDR2 FQGTGA. DNA for the CDR3: TGTGCCAGCAGCTTAAGGCGGGGGCCGTCCTACGAGCAGTACTTC. It codes for CASSLRRGPSYEQYF. The full variable domain, completed using reference TRBV7-3 and TRBJ2-7, is GAGVSQTPSNKVTEKGKYVELRCDPISGHTALYWYRQSLGQGPEFLIYFQGTGAADDSGLPNDRFFAVRPEGSVSTLKIQRTERGDSAVYLCASSLRRGPSYEQYFGPGTRLTVT.

The CDR3 here is CASSYRWGEGKLFF. CDR3 in DNA: TGTGCCAGCAGCTATCGGTGGGGGGAAGGAAAACTGTTTTTT. The V gene is TRBV7-9, the J gene TRBJ1-4; D possibly corresponds to TRBD1 (5 bases). The germline V gene encodes CDR1 SEHNR and CDR2 FQNEAQ (reference sequence). The CDR3 contains 14 residues. The V and J ends lost 4 bases and 10 bases respectively, with 16 bases between them.

Only a few counts were recorded for this clonotype. This chain connects TRBV6-5 to TRBJ2-5; 11 nucleotides align to TRBD1. This CDR3 has 15 amino acids. From germline, CDR1 is MNHEY and CDR2 SVGAGI. Germline trimming cut 5 bases from V and 1 base from J; bases unmatched to any gene: 3. The chain's CDR3 is CASSRTGGSQETQYF. CDR3 coding DNA: TGTGCCAGCAGTAGGACAGGGGGCTCCCAAGAGACCCAGTACTTC.

This clonotype showed up just a few times. The rearrangement joins TRBV7-2 to TRBJ2-3, with no clear D. The CDR3 has 14 amino acids. CDR1 SGHTA and CDR2 FQGNSA come from the germline V gene. The V gene lost 3 bases and the J gene lost 4 bases, with 11 bases spanning the gap. The CDR3 loop reads CASSLAVYPDTQYF. For the CDR3, the DNA is TGTGCCAGCAGCTTGGCGGTTTATCCAGATACGCAGTATTTT.

This clonotype turned up a few times. The chain couples TRBV5-6 to TRBJ2-5; 8 nucleotides line up with TRBD2. Germline values: CDR1 SGHDT, CDR2 YYEEEE. V gave up 1 base and J gave up 2 bases; unmatched junction bases: 4. The CDR3 has 15 amino acids. The CDR3 nucleotides read TGTGCCAGCAGCTTGCCGGGGGGGAGTCAAGAGACCCAGTACTTC. Protein product: CASSLPGGSQETQYF.

At least ten counts were recorded for this clonotype. The rearrangement joins TRBV4-2 to TRBJ1-2; 8 bases map to TRBD1. Germline V lookup: CDR1 LGHNA, CDR2 YNFKEQ. Losses at the gene ends were 3 bases for V and 1 base for J; bases not matched to a gene: 7. The CDR3 totals 16 residues. The CDR3: CASSQVGTGDNYGYTF. The DNA for the CDR3 is TGTGCCAGCAGCCAGGTCGGGACAGGCGATAACTATGGCTACACCTTC.

This clonotype was picked up a small number of times. V and J are TRBV5-1 and TRBJ2-3; 8 bases match TRBD1. The CDR3 covers 14 residues. Trimming removed 8 bases from V and 2 bases from J; junction bases left unmatched: 7. Germline CDR1 and CDR2: SGHRS and YFSETQ. CDR3 residues: CASAQGANTDTQYF. The CDR3 DNA is TGCGCCAGTGCCCAGGGGGCTAACACAGATACGCAGTATTTT.